This is a list of T cell receptor beta chains from one sample in a study of CD4 T cells in relation to SARS-CoV-2 and coronaviruses. Data came from immunoSEQ multiplex PCR; TCRdb stores just in-frame clones and leaves some out. The repertoire holds 35,000 to 40,000 clones, with more than 70% as singletons. The antigens for these receptors are not known. Sequencing was performed on naive CD4+ T cells from PBMCs, cultured in vitro. Receptor source: an adult with COVID-19. CDR3s include the opening cysteine and the closing phenylalanine or tryptophan. Fields, in order: V gene, D gene, J gene, clone size, CDR3 protein, CDR3 DNA. The D gene is left open where the match is weak. Clone size is shown for a subset of rows, as once, few, many or a class of expanded clone.

TRBV27,TRBD2,TRBJ2-7,.,CASSFREGWDEQYF,TGTGCCAGCAGTTTTAGGGAGGGCTGGGACGAGCAGTACTTC
TRBV15,.,TRBJ1-2,.,CATNRASGYGYTF,TGTGCCACCAACCGGGCATCCGGCTATGGCTACACCTTC
TRBV7-3,.,TRBJ2-2,.,CASSSKGGNTGELFF,TGTGCCAGCAGCTCAAAAGGAGGAAACACCGGGGAGCTGTTTTTT
TRBV19,.,TRBJ2-7,.,CASSTHLGRNGGLVQYF,TGTGCCAGTAGTACACACCTGGGAAGAAATGGAGGGCTTGTGCAGTACTTC
TRBV20-1,TRBD2,TRBJ2-5,.,CSASILAGALGETQYF,TGCAGTGCTAGTATACTAGCGGGAGCCCTAGGAGAGACCCAGTACTTC
TRBV28,TRBD1,TRBJ2-5,.,CASSEDRAQETQYF,TGTGCCAGCAGTGAAGACAGGGCTCAAGAGACCCAGTACTTC
TRBV19,.,TRBJ2-2,.,CASSIDRQNTGELFF,TGTGCCAGTAGTATCGACAGACAGAACACCGGGGAGCTGTTTTTT
TRBV18,.,TRBJ2-1,.,CASSRLKQSVNEQFF,TGTGCCAGCTCACGGCTCAAACAATCTGTCAATGAGCAGTTCTTC
TRBV21-1,.,TRBJ2-7,.,CASSKAKTPRDRVYEQYF,TGTGCCAGCAGCAAGGCCAAAACACCCCGGGACAGGGTTTACGAGCAGTACTTC
TRBV19,.,TRBJ1-5,.,CASSNQTGLNQPQHF,TGTGCCAGTAGTAATCAGACAGGCCTCAATCAGCCCCAGCATTTT
TRBV27,TRBD2,TRBJ2-7,.,CASRTSGRYEQYF,TGTGCCAGCCGGACTAGCGGGAGATACGAGCAGTACTTC
TRBV27,.,TRBJ2-6,.,CASSSKGPGWAGGANVLTF,TGTGCCAGCAGTTCAAAAGGACCAGGTTGGGCGGGTGGGGCCAACGTCCTGACTTTC
TRBV28,TRBD1,TRBJ1-5,.,CASRERDREFQPQHF,TGTGCCAGCAGGGAGCGGGACAGGGAGTTTCAGCCCCAGCATTTT
TRBV10-1,TRBD2,TRBJ2-1,once,CASSESIRGGRPGEQFF,TGCGCCAGCAGTGAGTCGATACGGGGGGGAAGGCCCGGTGAGCAGTTCTTC
TRBV7-8,TRBD2,TRBJ2-7,.,CASSRSAGLAYLEQYF,TGTGCCAGCAGCCGCTCGGCGGGACTAGCCTATCTCGAGCAGTACTTC